These T cell receptor beta chains were read from a single sample in a study of T cells in Graves' hyperthyroidism and ophthalmopathy. TCRdb passed the multiplex PCR reads through MiXCR, listing each CDR3 protein once. The table records about 640,000 distinct CDR3 sequences, over 40% of them present only once. Sequencing used peripheral blood or thyroid tissue (not recorded which). The receptors shown here come from an adult man with Graves' disease, either hyperthyroidism or ophthalmopathy (not recorded which). CDR3s include the opening cysteine and the closing phenylalanine or tryptophan. A D gene is named only where the DNA matches it firmly. Size is stated for part of the rows, as once, few or many counts, or as a class when the clone is expanded.

v_call: TRBV7-9; d_call: TRBD1; j_call: TRBJ2-7; clone_size: many; cdr3_aa: CASSLGDRGSYEQYF; cdr3_nt: TGTGCCAGCAGCTTGGGGGACAGGGGCTCCTACGAGCAGTACTTC
v_call: TRBV25-1; d_call: TRBD1; j_call: TRBJ1-6; clone_size: many; cdr3_aa: CASSEGTGEIYLNSPLHF; cdr3_nt: TGTGCCAGCAGTGAAGGGACAGGGGAAATTTACCTTAATTCACCCCTCCACTTT
v_call: TRBV19; d_call: TRBD1; j_call: TRBJ1-1; clone_size: -; cdr3_aa: CASTPDRAVTEAFF; cdr3_nt: TGTGCCAGTACTCCGGACAGGGCGGTCACTGAAGCTTTCTTT
v_call: TRBV7-2; d_call: -; j_call: TRBJ2-5; clone_size: -; cdr3_aa: CASSFPSEGGGQETQYF; cdr3_nt: TGTGCCAGCAGCTTCCCTAGCGAGGGAGGGGGCCAAGAGACCCAGTACTTC
v_call: TRBV7-9; d_call: -; j_call: TRBJ1-1; clone_size: many; cdr3_aa: CASSTHGAGNTEAFF; cdr3_nt: TGTGCCAGCAGCACCCATGGGGCAGGGAACACTGAAGCTTTCTTT
v_call: TRBV28; d_call: TRBD1; j_call: TRBJ2-7; clone_size: -; cdr3_aa: CASSFSGTAYEQYF; cdr3_nt: TGTGCCAGCAGTTTCTCCGGGACAGCATACGAGCAGTACTTC
v_call: TRBV10-3; d_call: -; j_call: TRBJ2-7; clone_size: many; cdr3_aa: CAISESKNEQYF; cdr3_nt: TGTGCCATCAGTGAGTCGAAAAACGAGCAGTACTTC
v_call: TRBV2; d_call: TRBD1; j_call: TRBJ2-7; clone_size: few; cdr3_aa: CASSENRGDYEQYF; cdr3_nt: TGTGCCAGCAGTGAAAACAGGGGGGACTACGAGCAGTACTTC
v_call: TRBV9; d_call: -; j_call: TRBJ2-5; clone_size: -; cdr3_aa: CASSTPGPRETQYF; cdr3_nt: TGTGCCAGCAGCACCCCAGGGCCGAGGGAGACCCAGTACTTC
v_call: TRBV19; d_call: TRBD1; j_call: TRBJ2-7; clone_size: many; cdr3_aa: CASSWRTGNEQYF; cdr3_nt: TGTGCCAGTAGTTGGAGGACAGGGAACGAGCAGTACTTC
v_call: TRBV7-9; d_call: -; j_call: TRBJ2-7; clone_size: many; cdr3_aa: CASSPGTDSYEQYF; cdr3_nt: TGTGCCAGCAGCCCCGGGACGGACTCCTACGAGCAGTACTTC
v_call: TRBV11-2; d_call: TRBD1; j_call: TRBJ2-7; clone_size: -; cdr3_aa: CASSSGGQGSEQYF; cdr3_nt: TGTGCCAGCAGTTCGGGGGGACAGGGAAGCGAGCAGTACTTC
v_call: TRBV25-1; d_call: -; j_call: TRBJ1-4; clone_size: -; cdr3_aa: CASADSATNEKLFF; cdr3_nt: TGTGCCAGCGCCGACAGTGCAACTAATGAAAAACTGTTTTTT
v_call: TRBV5-8; d_call: TRBD1; j_call: TRBJ1-1; clone_size: few; cdr3_aa: CASSYDQTGGGTEAFF; cdr3_nt: TGTGCCAGCAGCTATGATCAGACAGGGGGGGGCACTGAAGCTTTCTTT
v_call: TRBV29-1; d_call: TRBD1; j_call: TRBJ2-7; clone_size: many; cdr3_aa: CSAPGQGGPSYEQYF; cdr3_nt: TGCAGCGCACCGGGACAGGGGGGACCATCCTACGAGCAGTACTTC